This section outlines one T cell receptor (beta chain) sequence together with its context. Its antigen is as yet unknown. The sample is drawn from a study of T cells in Graves' hyperthyroidism and ophthalmopathy. General study results and limits: Ophthalmopathy was model-predicted a median approximately 6.9 months pre-onset. Peripheral blood also featured most of the thyroid clonotypes expanded above 0.001.

J lost 2 bases, V lost 3 bases, and 9 bases had no gene match. The germline gives CDR1 SGHTA, CDR2 FQGTGA. CDR3 size: 17 residues. If no ophthalmopathy progression occurred within 18 months, Graves' hyperthyroidism was stable. Used for diagnoses were clinical symptoms, serum thyroxine and TRAb, thyroid ultrasound and orbital computed tomography. TCR beta CDR3 region amplification was performed from RNA transcripts. The TCR CDR3 was amplified in a first-round RT-PCR using the HTBI primer set. Each CDR3 protein gets one entry after TCRdb re-called the multiplex PCR reads with MiXCR. The sample lists a few hundred thousand distinct CDR3 sequences, around 46% occurring once.

The sequence derives from a woman aged 18 to 35 with Graves' hyperthyroidism. The chain couples TRBV7-3 to TRBJ2-7; 11 bases agree with TRBD1. What was sequenced was peripheral blood or thyroid tissue (not recorded which). DNA for the CDR3: TGTGCCAGCAGCTTGGTGGACAGGGGGCGCAGTACCTACGAGCAGTACTTC. As protein: CASSLVDRGRSTYEQYF.